This TCR beta chain appears in the sequencing data of a study of blood T cell repertoires in COVID-19. Background on the study: T cells, B-cell-depleted T cells, or PBMCs provided the cDNA or gDNA that served as material.

The V and J ends lost 4 bases and 6 bases, in that order; junction bases with no gene match: 8. Germline V gene sequence: CDR1 KGHDR, CDR2 SFDVKD. CDR3 length equals 14 residues. TCRdb keeps only in-frame clones here, not all; method: immunoSEQ multiplex PCR. The sample has about 210,000 clones, 70% to 90% seen once. This sequence joins TRBV24-1 and TRBJ2-7; 7 bases fit TRBD1. The sample consisted of peripheral blood. This receptor was obtained from a man aged 35 to 55 with acute or convalescent COVID-19. The CDR3 DNA sequence: TGTGCCACCAGTGACCCTGACAGGGCAGGCGAGCAGTACTTC. This gives the protein CATSDPDRAGEQYF.